This T cell receptor beta chain was recorded in a study of blood T cell repertoires in COVID-19. At the level of the study: Specimens from acute and convalescent COVID-19 originated in the United States, Italy and Spain.

The assay was immunoSEQ multiplex PCR, and TCRdb's table has in-frame clones only and misses some. The repertoire includes approximately 69,000 clones, roughly 80% of them detected once, and 16% sits in the top ten. This clonotype was obtained from a man between 60 and 75 years old with acute or convalescent COVID-19. What was sequenced was peripheral blood.

CDR3 DNA sequence: TGTGCCAGCAGCTTTACAGGGGAGTCACCCCTCCACTTT. This translates into CASSFTGESPLHF. J is TRBJ1-6 and V is TRBV5-6; 7 positions agree with TRBD1. Unmatched junction bases numbered 3, after V lost 2 bases and J lost 10 bases. Germline V gene data show CDR1 as SGHDT and CDR2 as YYEEEE. The CDR3 has 13 residues.